Listed here are 7 T cell receptor beta chains from one sample, sequenced in a study of CD8+CD57+ T cells in acquired aplastic anemia. Researchers used genomic DNA as the template to profile TCR beta VDJ and CDR3. From the reads, TCRdb called clonotypes with MiXCR, one entry per CDR3 protein. The table includes 150,000 to 200,000 distinct CDR3 sequences, around half detected once. Previously, flow cytometry had revealed CD8+CD57+ cell expansion in the patients chosen for sequencing. The sample comprised sorted CD4+, CD8+, or CD8+CD57+ T cells (not recorded which) from PBMCs. The receptors shown here come from a human donor with aplastic anemia.

This clonotype has a count of ten or more. This chain uses TRBV20-1 with TRBJ2-3, with 8 bases identical to TRBD2. V gave up 5 bases and J gave up 0 bases; unmatched junction bases: 7. Germline V gene data show CDR1 as DFQATT and CDR2 as SNEGSKA (reference sequence). CDR3 length: 15 amino acids. CDR3 in amino acids: CSASIAGSSTDTQYF. CDR3 bases: TGCAGTGCTTCGATAGCGGGGTCTAGCACAGATACGCAGTATTTT.

J is TRBJ2-3 and V is TRBV5-1; no firm D call. In germline, CDR1 is SGHRS, CDR2 YFSETQ. CDR3 length: 12 residues. The V gene lost 4 bases and the J gene lost 5 bases, with 8 bases spanning the gap. The DNA for the CDR3 is TGCGCCAGCAGCCCCTATCGAGATACGCAGTATTTT. Encoded protein: CASSPYRDTQYF.

The chain has TRBV7-6 and TRBJ2-2; D might be TRBD2 (6 bases). The germline V gene encodes CDR1 SGHVS and CDR2 FNYEAQ. V shed 0 bases and J shed 7 bases, with 12 bases lying between them. The CDR3 loop spans 15 amino acids. The chain's CDR3 is CASSLAGGRGGELFF. CDR3 nucleotide sequence: TGTGCCAGCAGCTTAGCGGGAGGTCGGGGCGGGGAGCTGTTTTTT.

CDR3: CAISEAARKFF. Written as DNA, the CDR3 is TGTGCCATCAGTGAGGCGGCGAGAAAGTTCTTC. The V gene is TRBV10-3, the J gene TRBJ2-1; D uncertain. The CDR3 length is 11 residues. Germline V gene lookup returns CDR1 ENHRY and CDR2 SYGVKD. Between the trimmed V and J ends, which lost 2 bases and 14 bases, there was a span of 10 bases.

The V gene is TRBV3-1, the J gene TRBJ1-1, with a tentative D call TRBD1 (5 bases). The CDR3 runs to 17 residues. Germline loops: CDR1 LGHDT, CDR2 YNNKEL (reference sequence). V was pared by 4 bases and J by 3 bases, with 21 bases between. CDR3 protein: CASSPPPGRGPHTEAFF. The CDR3 coding sequence is TGTGCCAGCAGCCCCCCCCCGGGACGGGGACCCCACACTGAAGCTTTCTTT.

This clonotype has only one observation. The chain couples TRBV7-9 to TRBJ1-1; 9 bases agree with TRBD1. Germline V gene lookup returns CDR1 SEHNR and CDR2 FQNEAQ (reference sequence). Trimming removed 5 bases from V and 2 bases from J; junction bases left unmatched: 6. The CDR3 sequence is 15 residues long. In DNA, the CDR3 is TGTGCCAGCAGCCGTATGACAGGGGGTAACACTGAAGCTTTCTTT. Residues: CASSRMTGGNTEAFF.

The V and J genes are TRBV19 and TRBJ1-5; a possible D gene is TRBD1 (5 bases). Germline CDR1 and CDR2: LNHDA and SQIVND (reference sequence). V lost 1 base, J lost 1 base, and 11 bases lay in between. The CDR3 length is 16 residues. CDR3 loop: CASSIGGKGSNQPQHF. CDR3 nucleotide sequence: TGTGCCAGTAGTATAGGAGGGAAGGGGAGCAATCAGCCCCAGCATTTT.